The present entry profiles one TCR beta chain with its context. The antigen is undetermined. This PCR relied on a set of 60 Vbeta primers and 13 Jbeta primers. This table comes from immunoSEQ multiplex PCR, and its TCRdb copy is limited to in-frame clones, with some not included. The table lists 50,000 to 75,000 clones, approximately 80% of them singletons. This specimen belongs to a study of cytomegalovirus exposure and HLA in healthy donors. Germline CDR1 SGHDT, CDR2 YYEEEE. Trimming removed 0 bases from V and 2 bases from J; junction bases left unmatched: 5. The CDR3 is made up of 15 amino acids. Study-wide findings and caveats: Researchers counted about 150 TCR beta chains as cytomegalovirus-associated. Later work showed greater clonal expansion in HLA-associated TCR beta chains than in equally common others. In a later analysis, more than 15,000 TCR beta sequences were associated with HLA alleles at 0.05 false discovery rate. The study dropped some indistinguishable V segments, TRBV6-2 and TRBV6-3 among them.

This clonotype originated in a woman aged 40 to 50 in good health and CMV-seronegative. V gene TRBV5-6 combines with J gene TRBJ2-7; TRBD2 matches 7 bases. Specimen: PBMCs. The CDR3 sequence: CASSLAAGDPYEQYF. CDR3 bases: TGTGCCAGCAGCTTGGCGGCGGGGGATCCCTACGAGCAGTACTTC.